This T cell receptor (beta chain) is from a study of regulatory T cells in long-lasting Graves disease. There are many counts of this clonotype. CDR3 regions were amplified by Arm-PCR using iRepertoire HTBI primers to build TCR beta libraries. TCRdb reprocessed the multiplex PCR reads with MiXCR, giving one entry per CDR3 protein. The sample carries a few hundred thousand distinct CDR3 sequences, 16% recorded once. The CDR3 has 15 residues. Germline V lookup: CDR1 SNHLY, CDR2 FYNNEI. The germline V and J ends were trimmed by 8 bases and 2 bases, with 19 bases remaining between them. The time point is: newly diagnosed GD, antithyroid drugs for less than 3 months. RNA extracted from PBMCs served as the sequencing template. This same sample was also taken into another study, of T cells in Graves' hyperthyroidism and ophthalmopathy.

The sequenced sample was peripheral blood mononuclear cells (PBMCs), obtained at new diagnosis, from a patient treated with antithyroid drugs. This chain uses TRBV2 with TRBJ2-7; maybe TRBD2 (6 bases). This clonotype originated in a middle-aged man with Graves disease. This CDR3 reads CASLWGRTPTYEQYF. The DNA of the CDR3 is TGTGCCAGCCTTTGGGGGAGGACACCTACCTACGAGCAGTACTTC.